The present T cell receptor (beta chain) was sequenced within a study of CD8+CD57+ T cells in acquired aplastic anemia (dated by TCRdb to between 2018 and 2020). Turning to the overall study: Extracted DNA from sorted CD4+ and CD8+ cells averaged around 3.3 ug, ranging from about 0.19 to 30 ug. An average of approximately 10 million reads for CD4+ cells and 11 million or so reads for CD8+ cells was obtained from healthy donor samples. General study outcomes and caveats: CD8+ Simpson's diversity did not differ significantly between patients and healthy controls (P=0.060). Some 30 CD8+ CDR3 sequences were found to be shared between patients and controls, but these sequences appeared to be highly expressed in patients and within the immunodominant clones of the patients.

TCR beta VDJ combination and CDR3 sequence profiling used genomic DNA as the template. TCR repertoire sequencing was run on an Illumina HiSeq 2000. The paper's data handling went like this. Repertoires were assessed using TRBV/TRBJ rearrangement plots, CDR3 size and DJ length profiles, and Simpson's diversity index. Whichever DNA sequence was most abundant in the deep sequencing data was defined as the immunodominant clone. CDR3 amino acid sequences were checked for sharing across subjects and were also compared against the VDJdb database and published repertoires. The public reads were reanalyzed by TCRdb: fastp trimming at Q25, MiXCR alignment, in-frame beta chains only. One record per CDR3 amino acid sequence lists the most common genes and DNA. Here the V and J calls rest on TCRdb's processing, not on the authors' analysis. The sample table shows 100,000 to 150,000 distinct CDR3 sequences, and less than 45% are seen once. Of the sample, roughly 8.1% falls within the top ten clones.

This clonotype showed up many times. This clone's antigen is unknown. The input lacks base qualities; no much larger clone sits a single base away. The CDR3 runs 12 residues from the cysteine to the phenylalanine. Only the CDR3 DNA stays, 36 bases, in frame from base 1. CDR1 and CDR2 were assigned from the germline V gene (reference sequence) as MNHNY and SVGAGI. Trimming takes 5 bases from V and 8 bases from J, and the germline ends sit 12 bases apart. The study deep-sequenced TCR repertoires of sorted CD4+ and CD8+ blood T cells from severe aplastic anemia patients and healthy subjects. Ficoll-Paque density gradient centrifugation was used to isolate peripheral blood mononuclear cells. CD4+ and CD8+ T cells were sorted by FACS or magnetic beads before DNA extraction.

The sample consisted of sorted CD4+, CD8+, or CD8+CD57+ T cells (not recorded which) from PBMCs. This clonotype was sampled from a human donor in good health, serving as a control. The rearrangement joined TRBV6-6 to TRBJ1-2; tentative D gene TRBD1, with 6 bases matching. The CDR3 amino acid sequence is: CASSNQGTGYTF. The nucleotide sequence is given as TGTGCCAGCAGTAACCAGGGGACAGGCTACACCTTC.